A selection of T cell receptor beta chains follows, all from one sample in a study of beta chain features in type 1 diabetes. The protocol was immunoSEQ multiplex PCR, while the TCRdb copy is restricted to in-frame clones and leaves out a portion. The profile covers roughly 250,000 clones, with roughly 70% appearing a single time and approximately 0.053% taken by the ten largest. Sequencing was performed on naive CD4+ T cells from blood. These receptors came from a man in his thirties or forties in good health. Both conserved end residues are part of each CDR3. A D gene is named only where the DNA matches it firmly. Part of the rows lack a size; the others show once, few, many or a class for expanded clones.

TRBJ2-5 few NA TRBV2 TGTGCCAGCAGCCAAGAGACCCAGTACTTC CASSQETQYF
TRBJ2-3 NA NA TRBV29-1 TGCAGCTTCACTCCGGCGGCTAGGGATACGCAGTATTTT CSFTPAARDTQYF
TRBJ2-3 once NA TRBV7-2 TGTGCCAGCAGGAGGGGGGTAACAGATACGCAGTATTTT CASRRGVTDTQYF
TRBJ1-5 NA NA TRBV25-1 TGTGCCAGCAATGATCAGCCCCAGCATTTT CASNDQPQHF
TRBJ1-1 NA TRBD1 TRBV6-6 TGTGCCGCTAAGCGGGACAGAAGTTGGGCTTTCTTT CAAKRDRSWAFF
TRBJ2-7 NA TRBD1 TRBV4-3 TGCGCCAGCAGCCAGGGACAGGGGGCGGAGGAGCAGTACTTC CASSQGQGAEEQYF
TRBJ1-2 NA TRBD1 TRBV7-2 TGTGCCAGCAGCTTAGGTGTACAGGGGAATGGCTACACCTTC CASSLGVQGNGYTF
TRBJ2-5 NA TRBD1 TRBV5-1 TGCGCCAGCAGCTGGGACAGGAGCCAAGAGACCCAGTACTTC CASSWDRSQETQYF
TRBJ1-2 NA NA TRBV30 TGTGCCTGGGAGACCAGTCGTAACTATGGCTACACCTTC CAWETSRNYGYTF
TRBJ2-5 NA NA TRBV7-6 TGTGCCAGCAGCTTAGATCATGGAGGAGAGACCCAGTACTTC CASSLDHGGETQYF
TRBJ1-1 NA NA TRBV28 TGTGCCAGCCGGGCGGGTAGGGTTGAAGCTTTCTTT CASRAGRVEAFF
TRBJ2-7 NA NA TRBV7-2 TGTGCCACCTCGTCGTCCTACGAGCAGTACTTC CATSSSYEQYF
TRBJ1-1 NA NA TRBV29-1 TGCAGCGTTGAACCGCCGGGACCCGCTGAAGCTTTCTTT CSVEPPGPAEAFF
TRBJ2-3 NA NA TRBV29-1 TGCAGCGTTGAAGCGGCAGGGATGTGGGGACACACAGATACGCAGTATTTT CSVEAAGMWGHTDTQYF
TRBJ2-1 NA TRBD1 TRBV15 TGTGCCACCAGCAGAGATCGAGCAGACAGGGGATACAATGAGCAGTTCTTC CATSRDRADRGYNEQFF
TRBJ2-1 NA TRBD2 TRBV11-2 TGTGCCAGCAGCTCGATAGCGGGAGGGCCCGATGAGCAGTTCTTC CASSSIAGGPDEQFF
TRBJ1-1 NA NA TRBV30 TGTGCCTGGAGTGAAGGGGGGAACACTGAAGCTTTCTTT CAWSEGGNTEAFF
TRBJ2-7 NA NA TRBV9 TGTGCCAGCAGCGCCGATGGCGGGGCCTACGAGCAGTACTTC CASSADGGAYEQYF
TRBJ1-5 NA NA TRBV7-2 TGTGCCAGCAGCGGCTGGGGTGGCAATCAGCCCCAGCATTTT CASSGWGGNQPQHF
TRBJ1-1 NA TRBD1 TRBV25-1 TGTGCCAGCGGCTACAGGGGACACACTGAAGCTTTCTTT CASGYRGHTEAFF
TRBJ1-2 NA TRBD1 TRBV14 TGTGCCAGCAGCCCGGACAGGAGCTATGGCTACACCTTC CASSPDRSYGYTF
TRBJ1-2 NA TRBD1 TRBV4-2 TGTGCCAGCAGCCCCCTCGGACAGGGGGCTCTCTCTGGCTACACCTTC CASSPLGQGALSGYTF
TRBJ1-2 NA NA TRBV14 TGTGCCAGCAGCCAGGTCACAGACTATGGCTACACCTTC CASSQVTDYGYTF
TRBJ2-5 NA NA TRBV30 TGTGCCTGGAGTAGCCAGGGACAAGAGACCCAGTACTTC CAWSSQGQETQYF
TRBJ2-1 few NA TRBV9 TGTGCCAGCAGCGTAGACCCCACCGGCAGCTCCTACAATGAGCAGTTCTTC CASSVDPTGSSYNEQFF
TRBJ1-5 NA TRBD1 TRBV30 TGTGCCTGGGACGCCGGGACAGGGGGGACGCCCCAGCATTTT CAWDAGTGGTPQHF
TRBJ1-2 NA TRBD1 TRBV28 TGTGCCAGCACTCAGGGGGCCAGCCCCTATGGCTACACCTTC CASTQGASPYGYTF
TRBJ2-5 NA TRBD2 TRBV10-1 TGCGCCAGCAGTGAGTCCCCAGCTAGCGGGAGACGAGAGACCCAGTACTTC CASSESPASGRRETQYF
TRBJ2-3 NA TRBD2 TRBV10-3 TGTGCCGCCGGACTCCTAGCGGGAGCCACAGATACGCAGTATTTT CAAGLLAGATDTQYF
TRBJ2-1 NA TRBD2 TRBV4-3 TGCGCCAGCAGCCAAGACAGCGGGAGGGCCGCTGAGCAGTTCTTC CASSQDSGRAAEQFF
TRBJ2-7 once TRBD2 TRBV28 TGTGCCAGCAGGGGGACTAGCGCTTACGAGCAGTACTTC CASRGTSAYEQYF
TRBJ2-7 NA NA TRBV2 TGTGCCAGCAGTAACGGTCGGAACTACGAGCAGTACTTC CASSNGRNYEQYF
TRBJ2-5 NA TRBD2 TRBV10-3 TGTGCGCACGAGGGGACTAGCGGGATCCAAGAGACCCAGTACTTC CAHEGTSGIQETQYF
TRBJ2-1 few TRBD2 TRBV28 TGTGCCAGCAGTTATCCCCGGGACTATTACAATGAGCAGTTCTTC CASSYPRDYYNEQFF
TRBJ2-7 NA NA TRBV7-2 TGTGCCAGCAGCTTAGTCCAGGGACCGTTTGAGCAGTACTTC CASSLVQGPFEQYF
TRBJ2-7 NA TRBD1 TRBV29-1 TGCAGCGTTCGGGGACAGGGATCCTACGAGCAGTACTTC CSVRGQGSYEQYF
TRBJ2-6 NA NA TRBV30 TGTGCCTGTATTACTGGGGCCAACGTCCTGACTTTC CACITGANVLTF